A single sample is the source of the 16 T cell receptor beta chains below, sequenced in a study of T cell repertoires in cytomegalovirus infection (dated by TCRdb to between 2018 and 2020). The sequencer listed for this sample is Illumina HiSeq 1500. The public reads were quality trimmed at Q25 with fastp and then assembled into clones with MiXCR by TCRdb, keeping productive beta chains. CDR3 protein duplicates are merged, each entry listing the most common genes and DNA. The sample table shows some 180,000 distinct CDR3 sequences, and 8% to 10% are seen once. About 4.2% of the sample is held by the ten biggest clonotypes. The sequenced sample was PBMCs. The receptors derive from a human donor in good health (CMV status not recorded). Some clones in this sample may be carry-over from other donors' samples.

This clonotype was observed a handful of times. The chain couples TRBV18 to TRBJ2-1; 7 bases line up with TRBD2. Germline V gives CDR1 KGHSH, CDR2 LQKENI. With V trimmed by 5 bases and J by 1 base, 2 bases remained unmatched. CDR3 length: 14 residues. The CDR3 nucleotides are TGTGCCAGCTCATACGGGAGGTCCTACAATGAGCAGTTCTTC. Translating it yields CASSYGRSYNEQFF.

This clonotype was observed a handful of times. This rearrangement joins TRBV23-1 to TRBJ2-1, with 10 bases identical to TRBD2. TRBV23-1 is annotated as an ORF whose role is uncertain. The CDR3 extends over 21 amino acids. V trimming: 2 bases; J trimming: 0 bases; junction bases outside the gene matches: 16. This CDR3 reads CASSQPTPASPSGSSYNEQFF. The DNA for the CDR3 is TGCGCCAGCAGTCAACCAACCCCAGCCTCCCCTAGCGGGAGCTCCTACAATGAGCAGTTCTTC.

V gene TRBV2 combines with J gene TRBJ2-1, with D possibly TRBD2 on 5 matching bases. V was trimmed by 4 bases and J by 8 bases, leaving 18 bases between them. CDR1 is SNHLY, CDR2 FYNNEI, per germline. The CDR3 runs to 15 residues. CDR3 in DNA: TGTGCCAGCAGTGGCACACGGGGAGTGTTCGATGAGCAGTTCTTC. Encoded protein: CASSGTRGVFDEQFF.

This clonotype was seen only a few times. One end of the junction varies from germline; a read error may be responsible. The CDR3 nucleotides read TGTGCCAGCAGCTTAGACGCCGTGTGGGGGATGGCTCTCTTC. This translates into CASSLDAVWGMALF. This chain joins TRBV7-9 and TRBJ2-7; D may be TRBD1 or TRBD2 (5 bases each). CDR3 length equals 14 residues. CDR1 and CDR2 from the germline V gene are SEHNR and FQNEAQ (reference sequence).

In its sample, this clonotype was seen many times. The V gene is TRBV28, the J gene TRBJ2-7, with 7 positions matching TRBD2. CDR3 length: 13 amino acids. Germline V lookup: CDR1 MDHEN, CDR2 SYDVKM. Unmatched junction bases numbered 2, after V lost 2 bases and J lost 4 bases. The CDR3 is CASSLAGEYEQYF. In DNA form, the CDR3 reads TGTGCCAGCAGTTTAGCGGGGGAGTACGAGCAGTACTTC.

This clonotype was seen many times. The chain has TRBV20-1 and TRBJ2-3; the D is unclear. Trimming pared 6 bases from V and 2 bases from J, leaving 9 bases between. CDR3 length: 12 residues. Germline CDR1 is DFQATT and CDR2 is SNEGSKA (reference sequence). For the CDR3, the DNA is TGCAGTGCCGCGAGATACACAGATACGCAGTATTTT. Translation: CSAARYTDTQYF.

This clonotype showed up many times. The chain links TRBV19 to TRBJ1-6, with no clear D. V was trimmed by 5 bases and J by 5 bases, leaving 7 bases between them. CDR3 length: 13 amino acids. Germline V gene data show CDR1 as LNHDA and CDR2 as SQIVND (reference sequence). CDR3 in DNA: TGTGCCAGTAGTGATAGAAATAATTCACCCCTCCACTTT. Protein product: CASSDRNNSPLHF.

The rearrangement uses TRBV11-3 and TRBJ1-5; TRBD1 is a possible D gene (5 bases). V lost 0 bases, J lost 2 bases, and 11 bases lay in between. Germline loops: CDR1 SGHNT, CDR2 YENEEA. The CDR3 runs 16 residues. In DNA form, the CDR3 reads TGTGCCAGCAGCTTAGATTGGGGCAGGGGCAATCAGCCCCAGCATTTT. Protein sequence: CASSLDWGRGNQPQHF.

The chain is built from TRBV7-2 and TRBJ1-2; 7 nucleotides align to TRBD1. This CDR3 spans 15 amino acids. Germline CDR1 is SGHTA and CDR2 is FQGNSA. The ends lost 1 base at V and 5 bases at J; junction bases unmatched: 7. The CDR3 spells CASSLEYSGGYGYTF. CDR3 DNA: TGTGCCAGCAGCTTAGAGTATTCAGGGGGATATGGCTACACCTTC.

The J gene is TRBJ1-5, the V gene TRBV19; TRBD1 is a possible D gene (6 bases). Trimming took 5 bases from V and 9 from J, leaving 17 bases between them. From germline, CDR1 is LNHDA and CDR2 SQIVND (reference sequence). The CDR3 loop spans 14 amino acids. CDR3: CASSLDSSYRPQHF. CDR3 DNA: TGTGCCAGTAGTCTGGACAGCTCGTATCGGCCCCAGCATTTT.

This clonotype was seen repeatedly, ten times or more. V gene TRBV7-9 combines with J gene TRBJ2-1; D gene ambiguous. This CDR3 has 12 amino acids. CDR1 and CDR2 from the germline V gene are SEHNR and FQNEAQ (reference sequence). The V end lost 1 base, the J end lost 5 bases, and 3 bases lay between the germline ends. The CDR3 here is CASSLVNNEQFF. The CDR3 DNA sequence: TGTGCCAGCAGCTTAGTCAACAATGAGCAGTTCTTC.

In its sample, this clonotype was seen many times. The J gene is TRBJ1-1, the V gene TRBV12-3 or TRBV12-4; no clear D gene. This CDR3 has 16 amino acids. Trimming shortened V by 0 bases and J by 11 bases, and 22 bases separated the two germline ends. The CDR3 protein is CASSLARSSLGRTAFF. The CDR3 DNA sequence: TGTGCCAGCAGTTTAGCGCGAAGCTCCCTGGGCCGGACCGCTTTCTTT.

The rearrangement links TRBV10-2 to TRBJ1-5; a possible D gene is TRBD1 (6 bases). The CDR3 covers 14 residues. With 6 bases removed from V and 4 bases from J, the gap between germline ends came to 13 bases. Looked up from germline, CDR1 is WSHSY and CDR2 is SAAADI. The CDR3 loop is CASRKPGANQPQHF. For the CDR3, the DNA is TGCGCCAGCAGAAAACCGGGGGCTAATCAGCCCCAGCATTTT.

At least ten counts were recorded for this clonotype. The rearrangement joins TRBV11-2 to TRBJ2-4; 10 bases are shared with TRBD1. Germline loops: CDR1 SGHAT, CDR2 FQNNGV. Trimming removed 5 bases from V and 6 bases from J; junction bases left unmatched: 16. CDR3 length: 18 amino acids. CDR3 in DNA: TGTGCCAGCAGCCAATCTATAGGTGCAAGACAGGGGGCAAACATTCAGTACTTC. It encodes CASSQSIGARQGANIQYF. The complete variable domain, with remaining parts taken from reference TRBV11-2 and TRBJ2-4, reads EAGVAQSPRYKIIEKRQSVAFWCNPISGHATLYWYQQILGQGPKLLIQFQNNGVVDDSQLPKDRFSAERLKGVDSTLKIQPAKLEDSAVYLCASSQSIGARQGANIQYFGAGTRLSVL.

The J gene is TRBJ2-7, the V gene TRBV27, with D perhaps TRBD1 or TRBD2 (5 bases each). Germline V gene sequence: CDR1 MNHEY, CDR2 SMNVEV (reference sequence). Trimming took 4 bases from V and 5 from J, leaving 27 bases between them. The CDR3 consists of 18 residues. The CDR3 DNA is TGTGCCAGCAGTTCCCACCATCGGGGCCTACAACAAGGCCACGAGCAGTACTTC. This sequence encodes CASSSHHRGLQQGHEQYF.

This clonotype was observed many times. Here the CDR3 reads CSAGEMAGGPGEQFF. The DNA for the CDR3 is TGCAGTGCCGGAGAAATGGCGGGGGGGCCGGGTGAGCAGTTCTTC. The J gene is TRBJ2-1, the V gene TRBV20-1; 9 bases match TRBD2. Germline V gene lookup returns CDR1 DFQATT and CDR2 SNEGSKA (reference sequence). Trimming cost V 6 bases and J 9 bases; bases outside gene matches: 15. The CDR3 is made up of 15 amino acids.